Sequencing of this T cell receptor (beta chain) was carried out in a study of T cells in Graves' hyperthyroidism and ophthalmopathy. Across the study: Peripheral blood sampling occurred at initial diagnosis, before any treatment.

This clonotype was seen many times. Amplification targeted TCR beta CDR3 regions from RNA transcripts. First-round RT-PCR of the TCR CDR3 relied on the HTBI primer set. From the multiplex PCR reads, TCRdb called clonotypes with MiXCR, one entry per CDR3 protein. The sample has 270,000 or so distinct CDR3 sequences, 25% seen once. CDR1 is KGHDR and CDR2 is SFDVKD in the germline V gene. V was pared by 3 bases and J by 5 bases, with 12 bases between. The CDR3 sequence is 14 residues long. The origin of this receptor is a man between 40 and 49 years old with Graves' hyperthyroidism that later progressed to Graves' ophthalmopathy. Sequenced material: blood. The V call is TRBV24-1, the J call TRBJ1-2; the D gene is possibly TRBD1 (5 bases). The CDR3 loop is CATSDPGGVYGYTF. The CDR3 region has the DNA TGTGCCACCAGTGATCCCGGAGGGGTTTATGGCTACACCTTC.